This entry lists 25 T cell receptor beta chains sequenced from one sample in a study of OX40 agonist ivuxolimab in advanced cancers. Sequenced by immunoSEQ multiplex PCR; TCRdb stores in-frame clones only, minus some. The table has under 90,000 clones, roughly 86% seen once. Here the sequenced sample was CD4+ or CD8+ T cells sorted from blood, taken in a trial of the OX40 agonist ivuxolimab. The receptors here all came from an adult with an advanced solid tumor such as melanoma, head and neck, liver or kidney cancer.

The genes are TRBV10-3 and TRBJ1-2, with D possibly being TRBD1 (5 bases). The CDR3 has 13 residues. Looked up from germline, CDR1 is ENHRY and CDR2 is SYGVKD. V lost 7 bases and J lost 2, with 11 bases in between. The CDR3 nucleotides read TGTGCCATCACTTGGGACCCAAACTATGGCTACACCTTC. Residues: CAITWDPNYGYTF.

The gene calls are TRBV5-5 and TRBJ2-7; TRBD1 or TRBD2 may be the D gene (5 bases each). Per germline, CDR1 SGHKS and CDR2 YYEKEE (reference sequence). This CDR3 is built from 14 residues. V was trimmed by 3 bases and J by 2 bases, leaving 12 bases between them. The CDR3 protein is CASSYWTGPYEQYF. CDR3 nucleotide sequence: TGTGCCAGCAGCTATTGGACGGGACCCTACGAGCAGTACTTC.

CDR3 loop: CASSDAASTDTQYF. For the CDR3, the DNA is TGTGCCAGCAGTGATGCCGCTAGCACAGATACGCAGTATTTT. The chain couples TRBV2 to TRBJ2-3; D gene ambiguous. The CDR3 length is 14 residues. Germline V gives CDR1 SNHLY, CDR2 FYNNEI. Trimming took off 3 bases at V and 0 bases at J, with 7 bases between the two ends. The entire variable domain, with the rest obtained from reference TRBV2 and TRBJ2-3, is as follows: EPEVTQTPSHQVTQMGQEVILRCVPISNHLYFYWYRQILGQKVEFLVSFYNNEISEKSEIFDDQFSVERPDGSNFTLKIRSTKLEDSAMYFCASSDAASTDTQYFGPGTRLTVL.

CDR3 bases: TGTGCCAGCAGCCAAGGATGGGCGAATGAGCAGTTCTTC. Protein: CASSQGWANEQFF. The rearrangement uses TRBV14 and TRBJ2-1; D gene ambiguous. Germline values: CDR1 SGHDN, CDR2 FVKESK. V dropped 1 base and J dropped 7 bases, with 8 bases sitting between them. This CDR3 contains 13 residues.

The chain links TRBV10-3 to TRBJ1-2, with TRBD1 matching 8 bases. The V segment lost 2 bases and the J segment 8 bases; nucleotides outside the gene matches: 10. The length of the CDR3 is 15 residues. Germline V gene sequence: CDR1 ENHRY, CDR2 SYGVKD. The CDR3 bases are TGTGCCATCAGTGAGAGGACAGGGAGGCCAGGCGGCTACACCTTC. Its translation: CAISERTGRPGGYTF.

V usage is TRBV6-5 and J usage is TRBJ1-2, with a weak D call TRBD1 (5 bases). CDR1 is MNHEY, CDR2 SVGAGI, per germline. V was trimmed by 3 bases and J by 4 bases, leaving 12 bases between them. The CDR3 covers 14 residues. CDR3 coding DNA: TGTGCCAGCAGTTATTACGCAGGGTCCTATGGCTACACCTTC. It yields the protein CASSYYAGSYGYTF.

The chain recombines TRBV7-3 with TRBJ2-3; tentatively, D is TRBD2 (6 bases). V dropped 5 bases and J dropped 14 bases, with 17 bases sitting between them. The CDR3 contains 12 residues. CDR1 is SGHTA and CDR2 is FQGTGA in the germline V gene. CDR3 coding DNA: TGTGCCAGCAGCGCGGCCGGGACTCGCCTGTATTTT. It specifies CASSAAGTRLYF.

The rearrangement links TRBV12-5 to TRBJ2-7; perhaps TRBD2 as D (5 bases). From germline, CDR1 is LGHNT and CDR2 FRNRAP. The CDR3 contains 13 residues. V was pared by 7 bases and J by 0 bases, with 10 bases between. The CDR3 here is CASAVEGSYEQYF. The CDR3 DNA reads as TGTGCTAGTGCCGTTGAGGGCTCCTACGAGCAGTACTTC. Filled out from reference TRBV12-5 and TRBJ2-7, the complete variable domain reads DARVTQTPRHKVTEMGQEVTMRCQPILGHNTVFWYRQTMMQGLELLAYFRNRAPLDDSGMPKDRFSAEMPDATLATLKIQPSEPRDSAVYFCASAVEGSYEQYFGPGTRLTVT.

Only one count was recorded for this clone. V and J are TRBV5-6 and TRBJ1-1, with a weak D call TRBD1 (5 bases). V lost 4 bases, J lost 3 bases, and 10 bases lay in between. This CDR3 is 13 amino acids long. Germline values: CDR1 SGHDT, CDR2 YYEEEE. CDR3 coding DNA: TGTGCCAGCAGCCCCGACAGTGACACTGAAGCTTTCTTT. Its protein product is CASSPDSDTEAFF.

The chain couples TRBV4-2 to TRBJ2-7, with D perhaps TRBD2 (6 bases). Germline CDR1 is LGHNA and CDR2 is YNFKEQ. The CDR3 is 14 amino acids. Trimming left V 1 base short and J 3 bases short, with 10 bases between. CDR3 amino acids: CASSQVEGIYEQYF. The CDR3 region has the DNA TGTGCCAGCAGCCAAGTGGAGGGTATCTACGAGCAGTACTTC.

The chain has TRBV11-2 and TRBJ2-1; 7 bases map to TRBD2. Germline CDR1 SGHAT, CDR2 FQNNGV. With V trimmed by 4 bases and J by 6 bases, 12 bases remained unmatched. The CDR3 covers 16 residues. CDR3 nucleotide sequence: TGTGCCAGCAGCTCACTAGCGCTCCCAAGCTCCAATGAGCAGTTCTTC. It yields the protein CASSSLALPSSNEQFF.

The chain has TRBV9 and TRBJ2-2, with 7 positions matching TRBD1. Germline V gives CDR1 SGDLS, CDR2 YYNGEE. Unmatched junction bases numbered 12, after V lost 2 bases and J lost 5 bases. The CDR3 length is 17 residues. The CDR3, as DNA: TGTGCCAGCAGCGTGATACCTCGGGACAGAACTACCGGGGAGCTGTTTTTT. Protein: CASSVIPRDRTTGELFF.

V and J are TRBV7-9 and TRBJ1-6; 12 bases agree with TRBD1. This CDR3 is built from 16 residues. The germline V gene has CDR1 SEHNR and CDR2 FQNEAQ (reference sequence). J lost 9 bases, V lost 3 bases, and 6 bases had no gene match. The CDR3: CASSFGTGGAGSPLHF. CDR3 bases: TGTGCCAGCAGCTTCGGGACAGGGGGCGCGGGTTCACCCCTCCACTTT.

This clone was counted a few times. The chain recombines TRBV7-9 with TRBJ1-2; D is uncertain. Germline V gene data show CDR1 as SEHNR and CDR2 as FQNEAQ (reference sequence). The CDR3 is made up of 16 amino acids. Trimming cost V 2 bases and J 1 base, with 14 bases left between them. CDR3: CASSLKVPGFNYGYTF. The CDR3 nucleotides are TGTGCCAGCAGCTTAAAAGTCCCAGGTTTTAACTATGGCTACACCTTC.

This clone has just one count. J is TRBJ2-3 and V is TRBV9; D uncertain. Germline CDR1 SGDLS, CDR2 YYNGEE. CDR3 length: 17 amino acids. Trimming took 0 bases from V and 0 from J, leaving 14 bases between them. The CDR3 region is CASSVGRWAASTDTQYF. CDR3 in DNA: TGTGCCAGCAGCGTAGGGAGATGGGCTGCTAGCACAGATACGCAGTATTTT.

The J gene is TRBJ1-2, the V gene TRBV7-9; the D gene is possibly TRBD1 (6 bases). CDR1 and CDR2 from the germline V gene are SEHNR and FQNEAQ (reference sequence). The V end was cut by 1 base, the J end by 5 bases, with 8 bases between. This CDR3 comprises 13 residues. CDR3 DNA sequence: TGTGCCAGCAGCTTAGAGGGGGGATATGGCTACACCTTC. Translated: CASSLEGGYGYTF.

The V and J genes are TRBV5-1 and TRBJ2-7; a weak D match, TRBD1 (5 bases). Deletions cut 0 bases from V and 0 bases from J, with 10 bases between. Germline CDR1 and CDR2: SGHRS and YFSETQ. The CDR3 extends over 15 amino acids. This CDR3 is CASSLGQLSSYEQYF. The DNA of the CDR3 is TGCGCCAGCAGCTTGGGACAGTTAAGCTCCTACGAGCAGTACTTC.

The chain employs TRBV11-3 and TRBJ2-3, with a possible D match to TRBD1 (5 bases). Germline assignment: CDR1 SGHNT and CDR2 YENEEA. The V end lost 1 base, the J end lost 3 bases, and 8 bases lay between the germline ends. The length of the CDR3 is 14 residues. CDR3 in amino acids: CASSLGQKTDTQYF. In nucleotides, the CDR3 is TGTGCCAGCAGCTTAGGACAGAAAACAGATACGCAGTATTTT.

This chain's CDR3 is CSETGKETQYF. The CDR3 DNA sequence: TGCAGTGAAACAGGGAAAGAGACCCAGTACTTC. The V gene is TRBV20-1, the J gene TRBJ2-5; TRBD1 is a possible D gene (6 bases). This CDR3 is 11 amino acids long. V lost 7 bases to trimming and J lost 3 bases, with 9 bases between them. CDR1 and CDR2 (germline): DFQATT, SNEGSKA (reference sequence).

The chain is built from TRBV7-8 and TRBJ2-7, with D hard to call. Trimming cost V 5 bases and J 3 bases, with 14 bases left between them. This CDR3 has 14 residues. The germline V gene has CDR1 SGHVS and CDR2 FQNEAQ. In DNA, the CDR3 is TGTGCCAGCAGCACGGGTTCAGTGGACTACGAGCAGTACTTC. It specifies CASSTGSVDYEQYF.

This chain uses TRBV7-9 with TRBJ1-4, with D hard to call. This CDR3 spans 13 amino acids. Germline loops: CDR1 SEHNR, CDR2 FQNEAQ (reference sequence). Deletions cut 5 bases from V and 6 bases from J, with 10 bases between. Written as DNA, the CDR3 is TGTGCCAGCAGCCCCACGGTGGATGAAAAACTGTTTTTT. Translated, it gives CASSPTVDEKLFF.

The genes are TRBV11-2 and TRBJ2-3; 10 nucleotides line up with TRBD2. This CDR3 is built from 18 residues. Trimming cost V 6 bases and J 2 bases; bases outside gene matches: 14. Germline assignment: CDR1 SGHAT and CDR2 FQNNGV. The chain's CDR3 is CASRKLAGYVGTTDTQYF. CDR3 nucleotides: TGTGCCAGCAGGAAACTAGCGGGATATGTAGGGACCACAGATACGCAGTATTTT.

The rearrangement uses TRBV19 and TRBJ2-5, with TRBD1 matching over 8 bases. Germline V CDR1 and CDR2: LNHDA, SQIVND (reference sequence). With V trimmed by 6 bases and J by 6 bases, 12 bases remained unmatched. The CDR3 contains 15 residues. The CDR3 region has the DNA TGTGCCAGTAGCCCTACAGGGGGAGTTGGAAAGACCCAGTACTTC. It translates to CASSPTGGVGKTQYF.

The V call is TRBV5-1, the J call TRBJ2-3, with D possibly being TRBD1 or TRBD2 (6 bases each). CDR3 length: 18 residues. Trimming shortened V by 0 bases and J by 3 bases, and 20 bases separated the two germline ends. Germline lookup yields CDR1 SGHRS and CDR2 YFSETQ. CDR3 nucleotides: TGCGCCAGCAGCTTGGGACGTGCGAGACTAGGGGGTACAGATACGCAGTATTTT. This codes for CASSLGRARLGGTDTQYF.

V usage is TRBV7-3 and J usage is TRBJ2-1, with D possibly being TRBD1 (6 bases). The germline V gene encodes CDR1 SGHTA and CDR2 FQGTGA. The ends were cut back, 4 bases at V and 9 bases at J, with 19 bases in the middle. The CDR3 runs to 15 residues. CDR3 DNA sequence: TGTGCCAGCAGCTCGGGACACCGAACAGGTGGTGAGCAGTTCTTC. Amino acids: CASSSGHRTGGEQFF.